The 14 T cell receptor beta chains below all came from one sample that was sequenced in a study of blood T cell repertoires in COVID-19. The data were produced by immunoSEQ multiplex PCR, yet TCRdb's version contains in-frame clones alone and is incomplete. The sample has 200,000 to 250,000 clones, about 90% seen once. Sequencing was performed on peripheral blood. The receptors stem from a young man with acute or convalescent COVID-19.

This chain uses TRBV5-4 with TRBJ1-5; 7 bases match TRBD1. V shed 7 bases and J 1 base; nucleotides not matched to a gene: 5. The germline V gene encodes CDR1 SGHNT and CDR2 YYREEE (reference sequence). The CDR3 consists of 14 residues. As DNA, the CDR3 is TGTGCCAGCGGGAACAGGGGAAGCAATCAGCCCCAGCATTTT. Translating it yields CASGNRGSNQPQHF.

This chain links TRBV27 with TRBJ2-7, with TRBD1 matching 7 bases. V lost 3 bases to trimming and J lost 13 bases; unmatched junction nucleotides: 6. The CDR3 has 11 amino acids. Looked up from germline, CDR1 is MNHEY and CDR2 is SMNVEV (reference sequence). CDR3 in amino acids: CASSFGDRVYF. The CDR3 DNA follows: TGTGCCAGCAGTTTTGGTGACAGGGTTTACTTC.

The chain employs TRBV7-3 and TRBJ1-5; D might be TRBD1 (5 bases). The germline V gene has CDR1 SGHTA and CDR2 FQGTGA. The CDR3 length is 15 residues. V lost 0 bases to trimming and J lost 0 bases, with 6 bases between them. CDR3 amino acids: CASSLTRDSNQPQHF. The CDR3 region has the DNA TGTGCCAGCAGCTTAACCAGGGATAGCAATCAGCCCCAGCATTTT.

This chain links TRBV4-1 with TRBJ1-1; D remains ambiguous. Germline CDR1 and CDR2: MGHRA and YSYEKL. The CDR3 contains 16 residues. V lost 4 bases to trimming and J lost 2 bases, with 17 bases between them. The CDR3 DNA is TGCGCCAGCAGCCTGGTGTGGGTGGCGGCTAACACTGAAGCTTTCTTT. Translated: CASSLVWVAANTEAFF.

The sample holds one count of this clone. The chain has TRBV28 and TRBJ1-6; D call uncertain. Trimming stripped 3 bases from V and 0 bases from J, with 6 bases between. Per the germline V gene, CDR1 is MDHEN and CDR2 is SYDVKM. CDR3 length equals 15 residues. The CDR3 loop is CASSLEGSYNSPLHF. In nucleotides, the CDR3 is TGTGCCAGCAGTTTGGAGGGCTCCTATAATTCACCCCTCCACTTT.

The chain recombines TRBV5-1 with TRBJ1-1; D ambiguous. There are 14 residues in the CDR3. Germline V lookup: CDR1 SGHRS, CDR2 YFSETQ. V shed 2 bases and J shed 1 base, with 9 bases lying between them. CDR3 protein: CASSFWAENTEAFF. CDR3 nucleotides: TGCGCCAGCAGCTTCTGGGCAGAGAACACTGAAGCTTTCTTT.

The J gene is TRBJ2-3, the V gene TRBV6-6; 8 nucleotides align to TRBD2. V dropped 5 bases and J dropped 5; count of bases not matched to a gene: 9. Per the germline V gene, CDR1 is MNHNY and CDR2 is SVGAGI (reference sequence). The CDR3 has 15 residues. The CDR3 DNA is TGTGCCAGCAGTACAACGGGGGGGCAAATAGATACGCAGTATTTT. Translating gives CASSTTGGQIDTQYF.

The chain has TRBV6-6 and TRBJ1-2; 7 nucleotides match TRBD1. After removal of 6 bases from V and 7 bases from J, the junction contained 2 bases not matched to a gene. The CDR3 runs 11 residues. Germline values: CDR1 MNHNY, CDR2 SVGAGI (reference sequence). Written as DNA, the CDR3 is TGTGCCAGCAGGCAGGGGGGTGGCTACACCTTC. It translates to CASRQGGGYTF.

The chain joins TRBV24-1 to TRBJ2-1; 9 bases align to TRBD1. Germline CDR1 reads KGHDR; CDR2 reads SFDVKD. This CDR3 is 16 amino acids long. The V segment lost 2 bases and the J segment 6 bases; nucleotides outside the gene matches: 7. The CDR3, as DNA: TGTGCCACCAGTGATTGGGGGACAGGGAGTCTCAATGAGCAGTTCTTC. This sequence encodes CATSDWGTGSLNEQFF.

The gene calls are TRBV19 and TRBJ2-1; D perhaps matches TRBD1 (6 bases). The V gene's germline CDR1 is LNHDA and CDR2 SQIVND (reference sequence). V shed 4 bases and J shed 4 bases, with 11 bases lying between them. The CDR3 length is 14 residues. The CDR3 DNA is TGTGCCAGTAGTAATACAGGGCTTTACAATGAGCAGTTCTTC. The encoded protein is CASSNTGLYNEQFF.

The genes are TRBV28 and TRBJ1-2, with 9 bases matching TRBD1. Germline-derived CDR1 and CDR2 are MDHEN and SYDVKM. Losses at the gene ends were 3 bases for V and 8 bases for J; bases not matched to a gene: 7. The CDR3 is 14 residues long. The CDR3 loop is CASSFVRTGDGYTF. In DNA, the CDR3 is TGTGCCAGCAGTTTTGTCCGGACAGGGGACGGCTACACCTTC.

In this sample, this clone turned up once. The V and J genes are TRBV9 and TRBJ1-1, with a weak D call TRBD1 (5 bases). CDR1 is SGDLS and CDR2 is YYNGEE in the germline V gene. V lost 0 bases, J lost 0 bases, and 6 bases lay in between. The CDR3 length is 14 residues. The CDR3 bases are TGTGCCAGCAGCGTAGGGGGGGTGAACACTGAAGCTTTCTTT. This encodes CASSVGGVNTEAFF.

The chain employs TRBV13 and TRBJ2-7, with TRBD1 identical over 7 bases. V lost 1 base and J lost 2; bases outside the gene matches: 5. The CDR3 runs 15 residues. Germline V gives CDR1 PRHDT, CDR2 FYEKMQ (reference sequence). The CDR3 nucleotides are TGTGCCAGCAGCTTAGTCGGGACAGCTACCTACGAGCAGTACTTC. This translates into CASSLVGTATYEQYF.

V gene TRBV30 combines with J gene TRBJ1-2; TRBD1 is a possible D gene (5 bases). Germline V gene lookup returns CDR1 GTSNPN and CDR2 SVGIG (reference sequence). V lost 4 bases to trimming and J lost 8 bases, with 11 bases between them. The CDR3 has 11 amino acids. Written as DNA, the CDR3 is TGTGCCTGGACTACTGGGGGGGGCTACACCTTC. This encodes CAWTTGGGYTF.